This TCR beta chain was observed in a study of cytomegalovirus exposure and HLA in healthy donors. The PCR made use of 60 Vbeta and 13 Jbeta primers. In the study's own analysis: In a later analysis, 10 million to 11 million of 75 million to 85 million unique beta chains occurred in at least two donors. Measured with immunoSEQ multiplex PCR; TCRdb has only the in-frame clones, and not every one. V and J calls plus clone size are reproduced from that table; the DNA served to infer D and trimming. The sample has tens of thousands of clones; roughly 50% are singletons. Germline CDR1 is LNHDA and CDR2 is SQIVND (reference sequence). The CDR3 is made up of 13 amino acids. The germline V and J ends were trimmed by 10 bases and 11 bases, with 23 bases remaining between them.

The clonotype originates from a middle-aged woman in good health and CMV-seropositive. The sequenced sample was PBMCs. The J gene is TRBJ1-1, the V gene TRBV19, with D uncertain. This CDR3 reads CATTTEKWSKAFF. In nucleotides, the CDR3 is TGTGCCACCACTACTGAGAAATGGTCGAAGGCTTTCTTT. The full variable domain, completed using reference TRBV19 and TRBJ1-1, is DGGITQSPKYLFRKEGQNVTLSCEQNLNHDAMYWYRQDPGQGLRLIYYSQIVNDFQKGDIAEGYSVSREKKESFPLTVTSAQKNPTAFYLCATTTEKWSKAFFGQGTRLTVV.